One T cell receptor (beta chain) is described in this entry. The antigen is not known. This PCR relied on a set of 60 Vbeta primers and 13 Jbeta primers. Clones were sequenced by immunoSEQ multiplex PCR, and TCRdb holds only the in-frame ones, with some missing. The sample includes some 180,000 clones, more than 75% of them seen just once. The record originates from a study of cytomegalovirus exposure and HLA in healthy donors. Trimming left V 6 bases short and J 4 bases short, with 16 bases between. The CDR3 is made up of 15 amino acids. Per germline, CDR1 SGHTA and CDR2 FQGNSA. Though nominally healthy at sampling, donors likely had unrecorded immune exposures. Study-wide results and caveats: The study designated about 180 TCR beta chains cytomegalovirus-associated. Upon later analysis, TCR association rates were observed to vary by HLA locus, being highest for DRB1 and lowest for HLA-C.

Sequencing was performed on PBMCs. This TCR derives from a woman in her thirties in good health and CMV-seropositive. The V call is TRBV7-2, the J call TRBJ1-5, with D possibly TRBD1 on 5 matching bases. CDR3 amino acids: CASSFQGEGNQPQHF. Written as DNA, the CDR3 is TGTGCCAGCAGTTTCCAGGGTGAAGGGAATCAGCCCCAGCATTTT.